Below, 15 T cell receptor beta chains from the same sample are listed, as sequenced in a study of cytomegalovirus exposure and HLA in healthy donors. The primer mix had 60 Vbeta and 13 Jbeta primers. Sequenced by immunoSEQ multiplex PCR; TCRdb stores in-frame clones only, minus some. This table holds 150,000 to 200,000 clones, approximately 86% found once. The sequenced sample was PBMCs. The receptors were sampled from a woman under 30 in good health and CMV-seronegative.

The rearrangement joins TRBV28 to TRBJ2-3; 9 bases map to TRBD2. Germline V lookup: CDR1 MDHEN, CDR2 SYDVKM. The CDR3 sequence is 16 residues long. V shed 3 bases and J 6 bases; nucleotides not matched to a gene: 10. CDR3 region: CASSFQERGEADTQYF. The CDR3 region has the DNA TGTGCCAGCAGTTTTCAGGAGCGGGGGGAGGCGGATACGCAGTATTTT.

The chain is built from TRBV7-2 and TRBJ1-4; TRBD1 agrees at 7 bases. Germline CDR1 is SGHTA and CDR2 is FQGNSA. The CDR3 runs to 14 residues. V gave up 2 bases and J gave up 4 bases; unmatched junction bases: 1. The CDR3 DNA reads TGTGCCAGCAGCTTACGACAGGGTAATGAAAAACTGTTTTTT. Translated, it gives CASSLRQGNEKLFF.

This sequence joins TRBV2 and TRBJ1-5; TRBD1 agrees at 9 bases. The CDR3 runs to 15 residues. The germline V gene encodes CDR1 SNHLY and CDR2 FYNNEI. The J segment lost 6 bases and the V segment lost 5 bases, leaving 8 bases of the junction unmatched. The CDR3 protein is CASSSQGARGQPQHF. The DNA of the CDR3 is TGTGCCAGCAGTTCACAGGGGGCGCGGGGTCAGCCCCAGCATTTT.

This sequence joins TRBV7-6 and TRBJ2-7; a possible D gene is TRBD1 (6 bases). The V end lost 5 bases, the J end lost 6 bases, and 26 bases lay between the germline ends. Germline V lookup: CDR1 SGHVS, CDR2 FNYEAQ. The CDR3 has 17 residues. CDR3 sequence reads: CASSLSVGSTGSAEQYF. CDR3 nucleotides: TGTGCCAGCAGCCTTAGTGTAGGATCGACAGGATCCGCCGAGCAGTACTTC.

The V call is TRBV28, the J call TRBJ2-6, with TRBD2 matching over 8 bases. V trimming: 6 bases; J trimming: 1 base; junction bases outside the gene matches: 11. This CDR3 region has 18 residues. The V gene's germline CDR1 is MDHEN and CDR2 SYDVKM. The CDR3: CASSLLPGRGSGANVLTF. In DNA form, the CDR3 reads TGTGCCAGCAGCCTCCTGCCCGGGAGGGGTTCTGGGGCCAACGTCCTGACTTTC.

This clone was seen just once. J is TRBJ2-5 and V is TRBV30, with D uncertain. The germline V and J ends were trimmed by 2 bases and 2 bases, with 21 bases remaining between them. Germline-derived CDR1 and CDR2 are GTSNPN and SVGIG (reference sequence). The CDR3 loop spans 17 amino acids. Here the CDR3 DNA reads TGTGCCTGGAGTCGCCTCCAAAACCTCGCTAGTCAAGAGACCCAGTACTTC. It yields the protein CAWSRLQNLASQETQYF.

The chain combines TRBV30 with TRBJ1-4, with D unclear. This CDR3 comprises 12 residues. Germline V gene sequence: CDR1 GTSNPN, CDR2 SVGIG (reference sequence). The V and J ends lost 5 bases and 7 bases respectively, with 11 bases between them. CDR3 loop: CAWAGNGEKLFF. DNA of the CDR3: TGTGCCTGGGCGGGGAACGGTGAAAAACTGTTTTTT.

As DNA, the CDR3 is TGCGCCAGCAGCCAAGGGTCTCAAGGGGGATGGTTCTACAATGAGCAGTTCTTC. Its translation is CASSQGSQGGWFYNEQFF. The chain uses TRBV4-1 and TRBJ2-1; possibly TRBD1 for D (6 bases). The CDR3 has 18 residues. Germline V gene data show CDR1 as MGHRA and CDR2 as YSYEKL. V was trimmed by 1 base and J by 3 bases, leaving 19 bases between them.

This clone was counted once. The chain has TRBV9 and TRBJ2-7; a possible D gene is TRBD2 (5 bases). The CDR3 is 14 residues long. Trimming took 3 bases from V and 2 from J, leaving 12 bases between them. Germline V gives CDR1 SGDLS, CDR2 YYNGEE. CDR3 bases: TGTGCCAGCAGCGCGCCCGCGGGTACCTACGAGCAGTACTTC. Translated, it gives CASSAPAGTYEQYF.

The CDR3 region is CASSTPGLGQTQYF. CDR3 bases: TGTGCCAGCAGCACCCCGGGACTAGGACAGACCCAGTACTTC. The chain joins TRBV5-6 to TRBJ2-5, with 8 bases matching TRBD2. This CDR3 has 14 residues. The germline V gene has CDR1 SGHDT and CDR2 YYEEEE. Trimming cost V 4 bases and J 6 bases; bases outside gene matches: 8.

Worth noting for this clone: One junction end does not reproduce the germline sequence, and a read error may be involved. The CDR3 nucleotides read TGTGCTAGCAGCCCCAGTTCCGGGGAGACCCAGTACTTC. This gives the protein CASSPSSGETQYF. The V gene is TRBV7-7, the J gene TRBJ2-5; D is uncertain. The CDR3 length is 13 residues. Germline CDR1 is SSHAT and CDR2 is FNYEAQ (reference sequence).

J is TRBJ2-1 and V is TRBV6-6, with TRBD1 matching over 7 bases. The CDR3 length is 15 residues. Germline CDR1 MNHNY, CDR2 SVGAGI (reference sequence). J lost 4 bases, V lost 4 bases, and 7 bases had no gene match. CDR3 in DNA: TGTGCCAGCAGTTCCCCAGGGACAGCATACAATGAGCAGTTCTTC. This codes for CASSSPGTAYNEQFF.

The chain recombines TRBV30 with TRBJ2-3; 7 bases agree with TRBD1. The CDR3 contains 12 residues. Germline CDR1 and CDR2: GTSNPN and SVGIG (reference sequence). The CDR3 DNA sequence: TGTGGTTCGGGACAGAGCACAGATACGCAGTATTTT. As protein: CGSGQSTDTQYF.

This rearrangement joins TRBV6-5 to TRBJ1-1; 8 positions match TRBD1. The CDR3 length is 16 residues. From germline, CDR1 is MNHEY and CDR2 SVGAGI. The V segment lost 4 bases and the J segment 1 base; nucleotides outside the gene matches: 8. Written as DNA, the CDR3 is TGTGCCAGCAGTTCACTAGTCAGGGGGCCGAACACTGAAGCTTTCTTT. This sequence encodes CASSSLVRGPNTEAFF.

J is TRBJ1-1 and V is TRBV6-1; D is possibly TRBD1 (5 bases). The CDR3 runs to 13 residues. Deletions cut 8 bases from V and 3 bases from J, with 13 bases between. Per the germline V gene, CDR1 is MNHNS and CDR2 is SASEGT. The chain's CDR3 is CASSRDWDTEAFF. DNA of the CDR3: TGTGCCAGCTCCAGGGATTGGGACACTGAAGCTTTCTTT.